This T cell receptor beta chain comes out of a study of cytomegalovirus exposure and HLA in healthy donors. In the study overall: Roughly 85 million unique TCRs from HLA-typed donors made up an early data release. General study results and limits: Prediction of most subjects' HLA-A and HLA-B alleles by TCR beta sequences was reportedly accurate. It was reported that the classifier diagnosed cytomegalovirus status with high specificity and sensitivity in both the original and validation cohorts.

To note about this clone: Its matching antigen is unknown.

Use of 60 Vbeta and 13 Jbeta primers characterized the PCR. Original methodology: An analysis performed later counted roughly 80 million unique TCR beta chains (roughly 10 million of them shared). Only in-frame clones appear in the TCRdb table, and some are missing; sequencing was by immunoSEQ multiplex PCR. V, J and clone size are taken as reported in that table, and D and trimming were inferred from the DNA itself. Of around 110,000 clones listed, around 80% were seen once; the top ten hold more than 2%. The CDR3 loop spans 16 amino acids. CDR1 SNHLY and CDR2 FYNNEI come from the germline V gene. V shed 5 bases, J shed 6 bases, and the junction held 8 bases outside the gene matches.

The sample comprised PBMCs. The genes are TRBV2 and TRBJ2-2; TRBD2 matches at 11 bases. This TCR was recovered from a man aged 40-49 years in good health and CMV-seronegative. The CDR3 nucleotides read TGTGCCAGCAGTCCCTTGACTAGCGGGATTTCCGGGGAGCTGTTTTTT. Its translation is CASSPLTSGISGELFF.